This TCR beta chain stems from a study of blood T cell repertoires in COVID-19. The CDR3 length is 14 residues. The germline V gene has CDR1 MNHEY and CDR2 SVGAGI. Trimming shortened V by 5 bases and J by 4 bases, and 14 bases separated the two germline ends. Sequencing used immunoSEQ multiplex PCR; TCRdb keeps in-frame clones, though not all of them. The table records 72,000 or so clones, around 86% of them present only once. This clonotype was obtained from a woman aged 60-75 years with acute or convalescent COVID-19. The sequenced sample consisted of peripheral blood. The chain has TRBV6-5 and TRBJ1-2, with D perhaps TRBD1 (5 bases). CDR3 coding DNA: TGTGCCAGCAGTACAGACAGCAGGGCCTATGGCTACACCTTC. It encodes CASSTDSRAYGYTF.